The present entry profiles one TCR beta chain with its context. Germline assignment: CDR1 WSHSY and CDR2 SAAADI. V shed 10 bases and J shed 0 bases, with 16 bases lying between them. The CDR3 runs 14 residues. The data were taken from a study of blood T cell repertoires in COVID-19. Study overall: Sites across the United States, Italy and Spain contributed samples from acute and convalescent COVID-19.

How the authors handled the data: Counts of nucleated cells, estimated from reference gene primer amplification, were obtained. This table comes from immunoSEQ multiplex PCR, and its TCRdb copy is limited to in-frame clones, with some not included. The V and J calls and clone size come from that table; D and trimming were worked out from the DNA. The sample has just over 650,000 clones; approximately 90% are singletons. The source material was peripheral blood. J is TRBJ2-7 and V is TRBV10-2; perhaps TRBD1 as D (6 bases). This sequence originates from a woman under 30 with acute or convalescent COVID-19. CDR3 amino acids: CAIAMTGNSYEQYF. CDR3 DNA sequence: TGCGCCATCGCCATGACAGGAAACTCCTACGAGCAGTACTTC.